One and the same sample provided the 2 T cell receptor beta chains below, sequenced in a study of early T cells in non-severe SARS-CoV-2 infection. Each CDR3 protein gets one entry after TCRdb re-called the 5' RACE reads with MiXCR. The table lists tens of thousands of distinct CDR3 sequences, about 9.1% of them singletons. The material sequenced was whole blood. These receptors were taken from an adult who was a healthcare worker with PCR-confirmed SARS-CoV-2 infection or an uninfected control (not recorded which).

The rearrangement links TRBV6-5 to TRBJ1-1; 9 nucleotides align to TRBD1. V lost 5 bases, J lost 6 bases, and 13 bases stayed unmatched. CDR1 and CDR2 from the germline V gene are MNHEY and SVGAGI. This CDR3 is 16 amino acids long. The CDR3 nucleotides are TGTGCCAGCAGTCCCCTCGACCGGGACAGGGAGGCTGAAGCTTTCTTT. Its protein is CASSPLDRDREAEAFF.

This clonotype was seen at least ten times. The V gene is TRBV30, the J gene TRBJ1-1; a possible D gene is TRBD1 (5 bases). CDR1 is GTSNPN and CDR2 is SVGIG in the germline V gene (reference sequence). This CDR3 is built from 12 residues. The V gene lost 3 bases and the J gene lost 5 bases, with 10 bases spanning the gap. The CDR3 loop is CAWSQTETEAFF. As DNA, the CDR3 is TGTGCCTGGAGCCAGACAGAAACTGAAGCTTTCTTT.